The present T cell receptor (beta chain) was sequenced within a study of blood T cells in healthy people across ages. Overall study context: The template switching approach captured approximately one barcoded beta molecule for every two T cells. Overall study findings and caveats: Unsorted PBMC input precluded a conclusive naive versus antigen-experienced comparison. Greater diversity and more naive CD4+ cells were seen in long-lived donors than in aged donors.

Through a sample-barcoded 5' primer and a J-beta primer mix, a second PCR was run for roughly 6 to 12 cycles. TCRdb passed the 5' RACE reads through MiXCR, listing each CDR3 protein once. The sample records some 1.4 million distinct CDR3 sequences, roughly 45% being singletons. Germline V CDR1 and CDR2: SQVTM, ANQGSEA. Trimming pared 6 bases from V and 3 bases from J, leaving 8 bases between. The CDR3 runs to 11 residues. Roughly 10 milliliters of peripheral blood were drawn from each donor. Details on this clonotype: The antigen is unknown.

The sequenced material came from blood. This sequence originates from a woman aged 18-29 years in good health. The J gene is TRBJ1-2, the V gene TRBV29-1; D gene uncertain. The DNA for the CDR3 is TGCAGCGTCCATTGGGACTATGGCTACACCTTC. Amino acid sequence: CSVHWDYGYTF.